One sample yielded the 25 T cell receptor beta chains listed below, sequenced in a study of shared T cell receptors in the human thymus. Sequenced by immunoSEQ multiplex PCR; TCRdb stores in-frame clones only, minus some. This sample carries roughly 550,000 clones, roughly 74% of them seen once, and the ten largest clones take more than 0.01%. A further study also used this sample, focusing on human thymus T cells.

Sequences were obtained from thymocytes. These TCRs come from a boy in the first two years of life with a congenital heart defect.

The chain employs TRBV5-6 and TRBJ2-2; D perhaps matches TRBD1 (6 bases). Trimming took 2 bases from V and 2 from J, leaving 7 bases between them. The CDR3 consists of 14 residues. Germline V lookup: CDR1 SGHDT, CDR2 YYEEEE. CDR3 residues: CASSLQGNTGELFF. DNA for the CDR3: TGTGCCAGCAGCTTACAGGGTAACACCGGGGAGCTGTTTTTT.

The rearrangement joins TRBV12-5 to TRBJ2-1, with 7 positions matching TRBD2. The trim removed 7 bases at V and 4 bases at J, leaving 7 bases unmatched. The CDR3 loop spans 14 amino acids. In germline, CDR1 is LGHNT, CDR2 FRNRAP. CDR3 loop: CASDGLAEYNEQFF. For the CDR3, the DNA is TGTGCTAGTGATGGCCTAGCGGAGTACAATGAGCAGTTCTTC.

The gene calls are TRBV5-6 and TRBJ1-2; 8 bases fit TRBD1. The junction had 6 bases not matched to a gene; V was cut back by 1 base and J by 4 bases. The CDR3 extends over 15 amino acids. Germline CDR1 SGHDT, CDR2 YYEEEE. Here the CDR3 reads CASSLPRTGTYGYTF. The DNA for the CDR3 is TGTGCCAGCAGCTTGCCAAGGACAGGGACCTATGGCTACACCTTC. Looking up the rest from reference TRBV5-6 and TRBJ1-2 gives the full variable domain: DAGVTQSPTHLIKTRGQQVTLRCSPKSGHDTVSWYQQALGQGPQFIFQYYEEEERQRGNFPDRFSGHQFPNYSSELNVNALLLGDSALYLCASSLPRTGTYGYTFGSGTRLTVV.

A few counts support this clone. This chain connects TRBV30 to TRBJ2-7; 10 bases fit TRBD1. The germline CDR1 and CDR2 sequences are GTSNPN and SVGIG (reference sequence). The CDR3 covers 14 residues. V gave up 0 bases and J gave up 2 bases; unmatched junction bases: 1. The chain's CDR3 is CAWSVGTGAYEQYF. In DNA, the CDR3 is TGTGCCTGGAGTGTTGGGACAGGGGCCTACGAGCAGTACTTC.

This clone has only a few counts. The chain couples TRBV7-8 to TRBJ2-1; D is perhaps TRBD2 (5 bases). Germline V lookup: CDR1 SGHVS, CDR2 FQNEAQ. This CDR3 contains 15 residues. With 10 bases removed from V and 0 bases from J, the gap between germline ends came to 16 bases. This CDR3 is CATLGAPSSYNEQFF. CDR3 nucleotide sequence: TGTGCCACCCTGGGAGCGCCGAGCTCCTACAATGAGCAGTTCTTC. Combining the CDR3 with reference TRBV7-8 and TRBJ2-1 gives the whole variable domain GAGVSQSPRYKVAKRGQDVALRCDPISGHVSLFWYQQALGQGPEFLTYFQNEAQLDKSGLPSDRFFAERPEGSVSTLKIQRTQQEDSAVYLCATLGAPSSYNEQFFGPGTRLTVL.

This chain joins TRBV19 and TRBJ2-7; D may be TRBD1 (6 bases). The CDR3 covers 14 residues. The germline CDR1 and CDR2 sequences are LNHDA and SQIVND (reference sequence). V was trimmed by 5 bases and J by 2 bases, leaving 13 bases between them. The chain's CDR3 is CASSWTVSPYEQYF. CDR3 nucleotides: TGTGCCAGTAGTTGGACAGTGTCCCCCTACGAGCAGTACTTC.

The chain couples TRBV14 to TRBJ1-2; D gene uncertain. The germline V gene encodes CDR1 SGHDN and CDR2 FVKESK. This CDR3 has 15 residues. Trimming cost V 0 bases and J 5 bases, with 13 bases left between them. The CDR3: CASSQERDQAYGYTF. CDR3 sequence (DNA): TGTGCCAGCAGCCAAGAAAGAGATCAGGCGTATGGCTACACCTTC.

The rearrangement joins TRBV6-5 to TRBJ2-5; no clear D gene. The tail of the sequence fits TRBJ2-7 better, so the J call may be wrong. The CDR3 runs to 13 residues. Germline V CDR1 and CDR2: MNHEY, SVGAGI. CDR3 protein: CASSYSRTYEQYF. In DNA form, the CDR3 reads TGTGCCAGCAGTTACTCTAGAACCTACGAGCAGTACTTC.

There are a few counts of this clone. J is TRBJ2-1 and V is TRBV19; 8 bases map to TRBD2. V gave up 4 bases and J gave up 7 bases; unmatched junction bases: 9. The CDR3 runs 15 residues. Germline V gene lookup returns CDR1 LNHDA and CDR2 SQIVND (reference sequence). CDR3 amino acids: CASSNPRLALNEQFF. CDR3 bases: TGTGCCAGTAGTAACCCGCGACTAGCGCTAAATGAGCAGTTCTTC.

The chain links TRBV4-3 to TRBJ2-1; TRBD2 matches 11 bases. Germline lookup yields CDR1 LGHNA and CDR2 YSLEER. The CDR3 is 16 amino acids. With 3 bases clipped from V and 2 bases from J, the junction kept 3 bases outside the gene matches. The CDR3 reads CASSHRLAGTYNEQFF. The CDR3 bases are TGCGCCAGCAGCCACCGACTAGCGGGAACCTACAATGAGCAGTTCTTC.

The CDR3 here is CASSLGQKSLTLEQYF. As DNA, the CDR3 is TGTGCCAGCAGCTTGGGTCAGAAATCCCTGACTCTCGAGCAGTACTTC. The rearrangement links TRBV5-6 to TRBJ2-7; D is ambiguous. Germline V gene sequence: CDR1 SGHDT, CDR2 YYEEEE. The length of the CDR3 is 16 residues. The germline V and J ends were trimmed by 0 bases and 6 bases, with 19 bases remaining between them. Complete variable domain (other parts from reference TRBV5-6 and TRBJ2-7): DAGVTQSPTHLIKTRGQQVTLRCSPKSGHDTVSWYQQALGQGPQFIFQYYEEEERQRGNFPDRFSGHQFPNYSSELNVNALLLGDSALYLCASSLGQKSLTLEQYFGPGTRLTVT.

V and J are TRBV5-6 and TRBJ1-2, with D maybe TRBD1 (6 bases). Germline V gene sequence: CDR1 SGHDT, CDR2 YYEEEE. V shed 1 base and J shed 0 bases, with 7 bases lying between them. The CDR3 extends over 14 amino acids. CDR3 DNA sequence: TGTGCCAGCAGCTTGAGGGGGTCTAACTATGGCTACACCTTC. As protein: CASSLRGSNYGYTF.

This clone turned up a few times. This chain links TRBV11-2 with TRBJ2-7; possibly TRBD2 for D (5 bases). This CDR3 has 16 amino acids. Trimming stripped 6 bases from V and 3 bases from J, with 21 bases between. Germline assignment: CDR1 SGHAT and CDR2 FQNNGV. The CDR3 sequence is CASSLSRVVGGYEQYF. In nucleotides, the CDR3 is TGTGCCAGCAGTCTCTCGAGGGTAGTCGGTGGCTACGAGCAGTACTTC.

The rearrangement joins TRBV15 to TRBJ2-4; tentative D call: TRBD2 (5 bases). This CDR3 comprises 19 residues. The germline V and J ends were trimmed by 0 bases and 0 bases, with 18 bases remaining between them. Per germline, CDR1 LNHNV and CDR2 YYDKDF (reference sequence). CDR3 sequence reads: CATSRDRFKRKLAKNIQYF. CDR3 nucleotide sequence: TGTGCCACCAGCAGAGACCGATTCAAGCGGAAACTAGCCAAAAACATTCAGTACTTC.

V is TRBV20-1 and J is TRBJ2-7; D unclear. Germline-derived CDR1 and CDR2 are DFQATT and SNEGSKA (reference sequence). V was clipped by 6 bases and J by 6 bases, with 12 bases between them. The CDR3 covers 11 residues. The CDR3: CSALLSPEQYF. For the CDR3, the DNA is TGCAGTGCCCTCCTTAGTCCCGAGCAGTACTTC.

The chain recombines TRBV7-6 with TRBJ1-1; 9 nucleotides agree with TRBD1. With 5 bases clipped from V and 5 bases from J, the junction kept 9 bases outside the gene matches. The CDR3 spans 15 residues. Germline values: CDR1 SGHVS, CDR2 FNYEAQ. The CDR3 coding sequence is TGTGCCAGCAGCCCACGGGGACAGGGAACGACTGAAGCTTTCTTT. It translates to CASSPRGQGTTEAFF.

This clone was counted only a few times. The rearrangement uses TRBV11-1 and TRBJ1-2; a weak D match, TRBD1 (6 bases). CDR3 length: 16 amino acids. V dropped 5 bases and J dropped 5 bases, with 21 bases sitting between them. The germline V gene encodes CDR1 SGHAT and CDR2 FQDESV (reference sequence). CDR3 sequence: CASSLTGTPKPYGYTF. Written as DNA, the CDR3 is TGTGCCAGCAGCCTGACAGGAACACCAAAACCTTATGGCTACACCTTC.

The chain uses TRBV9 and TRBJ1-3; D not certain. V was shortened by 4 bases and J by 1 base, with 3 bases between the two germline ends. Germline CDR1 SGDLS, CDR2 YYNGEE. The CDR3 has 12 amino acids. The CDR3 region has the DNA TGTGCCAGCAGCCCTTCTGGAAACACCATATATTTT. Translating it yields CASSPSGNTIYF.

The V gene is TRBV5-4, the J gene TRBJ1-2; D may be TRBD1 (5 bases). This CDR3 has 12 amino acids. Trimming shortened V by 5 bases and J by 8 bases, and 13 bases separated the two germline ends. Germline assignment: CDR1 SGHNT and CDR2 YYREEE (reference sequence). The CDR3 loop is CASSGRGWGYTF. In nucleotides, the CDR3 is TGTGCCAGCAGTGGGAGGGGTTGGGGCTACACCTTC.

V gene TRBV19 combines with J gene TRBJ1-1; 8 bases are shared with TRBD1. The junction had 5 bases not matched to a gene; V was cut back by 5 bases and J by 6 bases. The CDR3 sequence is 13 residues long. Germline values: CDR1 LNHDA, CDR2 SQIVND (reference sequence). The CDR3 nucleotides are TGTGCCAGTAGTCCTCGACAGGGGCCTGAAGCTTTCTTT. Protein: CASSPRQGPEAFF.

As DNA, the CDR3 is TGTGCCAGCAGTTACTGGATAGCGGGAGGTAGAGAGACCCAGTACTTC. It encodes CASSYWIAGGRETQYF. The gene calls are TRBV6-5 and TRBJ2-5; 10 nucleotides match TRBD2. CDR1 is MNHEY and CDR2 is SVGAGI in the germline V gene. The V and J ends lost 1 base and 4 bases, in that order; junction bases with no gene match: 6. CDR3 size: 16 residues.

V usage is TRBV27 and J usage is TRBJ2-1; no clear D. Germline CDR1 reads MNHEY; CDR2 reads SMNVEV (reference sequence). V lost 2 bases and J 7 bases, leaving 12 bases between the germline ends. CDR3 size: 14 residues. CDR3 sequence reads: CASSLVGEINEQFF. CDR3 sequence (DNA): TGTGCCAGCAGTTTAGTTGGAGAGATTAATGAGCAGTTCTTC.

The V gene is TRBV4-2, the J gene TRBJ1-5, with a tentative D call TRBD1 (5 bases). The V end lost 5 bases, the J end lost 4 bases, and 18 bases lay between the germline ends. CDR1 is LGHNA and CDR2 is YNFKEQ in the germline V gene. This CDR3 comprises 16 residues. The CDR3 DNA follows: TGTGCCAGCAGCGGAATCGGGCCCCGGGGGAATCAGCCCCAGCATTTT. As protein: CASSGIGPRGNQPQHF.

V and J are TRBV7-9 and TRBJ1-3; TRBD1 matches at 7 bases. Per germline, CDR1 SEHNR and CDR2 FQNEAQ (reference sequence). The CDR3 is 17 amino acids. Germline trimming cut 5 bases from V and 0 bases from J; bases unmatched to any gene: 10. The CDR3 is CASSLPRQGLSGNTIYF. Here the CDR3 DNA reads TGTGCCAGCAGCCTCCCCCGACAGGGACTCTCTGGAAACACCATATATTTT.

The chain uses TRBV6-5 and TRBJ2-1; D uncertain. Trimming shortened V by 5 bases and J by 8 bases, and 7 bases separated the two germline ends. Germline V gene lookup returns CDR1 MNHEY and CDR2 SVGAGI. The CDR3 covers 11 residues. The CDR3 sequence is CASSATDEQFF. The CDR3 nucleotides are TGTGCCAGCAGTGCTACGGATGAGCAGTTCTTC.